These T cell receptor beta chains were read from a single sample in a study of somatic mutations in cytotoxic T cells in rheumatoid arthritis. Profiling relied on immunoSEQ multiplex PCR, and the TCRdb table lists in-frame clones only, not all of them. The repertoire holds around 20,000 clones, with roughly 70% as singletons. Sample: CD8+ T cells sorted from blood. These receptors were taken from a woman aged 60-75 years in good health. Both conserved end residues are part of each CDR3. A D gene is named only where the DNA matches it firmly. Clone size is shown for a subset of rows, as once, few, many or a class of expanded clone.

d_call: .; j_call: TRBJ2-7; v_call: TRBV10-3; clone_size: few; cdr3_nt: TGTGCCATCCTGACCAAGCGGGCCGGCCTCTACGAGCAGTACTTC; cdr3_aa: CAILTKRAGLYEQYF
d_call: .; j_call: TRBJ2-5; v_call: TRBV4-1; clone_size: once; cdr3_nt: TGCGCCAGCAGTCACCCACGGGGGCCACCGACAACTAAAGAAGAGACCCAGTACTTC; cdr3_aa: CASSHPRGPPTTKEETQYF
d_call: .; j_call: TRBJ2-7; v_call: TRBV6-1; clone_size: once; cdr3_nt: TGTGCCAGCACGAGGGGCTCCTACGAGCAGTACTTC; cdr3_aa: CASTRGSYEQYF
d_call: .; j_call: TRBJ2-1; v_call: TRBV27; clone_size: .; cdr3_nt: TGTGCCAGCACTGGACAGTACCATGAGCAGTTCTTC; cdr3_aa: CASTGQYHEQFF
d_call: .; j_call: TRBJ1-4; v_call: TRBV2; clone_size: few; cdr3_nt: TGTGCCAGCAGTGACAGGGTTGTTAGAGAAAAACTGTTTTTT; cdr3_aa: CASSDRVVREKLFF
d_call: TRBD1; j_call: TRBJ2-7; v_call: TRBV5-1; clone_size: .; cdr3_nt: TGCGCCAGCAGCTATTCTGGGACAGGGGGCGACGAGCAGTACTTC; cdr3_aa: CASSYSGTGGDEQYF
d_call: .; j_call: TRBJ2-7; v_call: TRBV7-6; clone_size: .; cdr3_nt: TGTGCCAGCAGCTTAGCGCAGGGCGGCACCTACGAGCAGTACTTC; cdr3_aa: CASSLAQGGTYEQYF
d_call: TRBD2; j_call: TRBJ2-7; v_call: TRBV4-1; clone_size: .; cdr3_nt: TGCGCCAGCAGCCCCCCTACTAGCGGGGGAACCTACGAGCAGTACTTC; cdr3_aa: CASSPPTSGGTYEQYF
d_call: .; j_call: TRBJ2-3; v_call: TRBV7-9; clone_size: .; cdr3_nt: TGTGCCAGCAGTACAGGGGAGGGCACAGATACGCAGTATTTT; cdr3_aa: CASSTGEGTDTQYF
d_call: .; j_call: TRBJ2-2; v_call: TRBV6-1; clone_size: .; cdr3_nt: TGTGCCAGCCGACTGGAGTGGGGCACCGGGGAGCTGTTTTTT; cdr3_aa: CASRLEWGTGELFF
d_call: .; j_call: TRBJ2-7; v_call: TRBV27; clone_size: .; cdr3_nt: TGTGCCAGCAGTTTTGCGGCTGCTCGGGAGCAGTACTTC; cdr3_aa: CASSFAAAREQYF
d_call: .; j_call: TRBJ2-7; v_call: TRBV5-1; clone_size: once; cdr3_nt: TGCGCCAGCAGCTTGTGGCGGAGTGGGCAGGGTCGGTCCTACGAGCAGTACTTC; cdr3_aa: CASSLWRSGQGRSYEQYF
d_call: .; j_call: TRBJ1-1; v_call: TRBV10-3; clone_size: .; cdr3_nt: TGTGCCATCAGTCCTCGACAGGAGAACACTGAAGCTTTCTTT; cdr3_aa: CAISPRQENTEAFF
d_call: .; j_call: TRBJ2-5; v_call: TRBV27; clone_size: .; cdr3_nt: TGTGCCAGCAGTTTGGGCAGAAGGGGCCAAGAGACCCAGTACTTC; cdr3_aa: CASSLGRRGQETQYF
d_call: .; j_call: TRBJ1-1; v_call: TRBV10-3; clone_size: .; cdr3_nt: TGTGCCATCAGTGGGGGGGGACTGTCCATGTACACTGAAGCTTTCTTT; cdr3_aa: CAISGGGLSMYTEAFF
d_call: .; j_call: TRBJ1-1; v_call: TRBV6-4; clone_size: .; cdr3_nt: TGTGCCAGCAGTGACTCCTCAGGGGATGTGGCTGAAGCTTTCTTT; cdr3_aa: CASSDSSGDVAEAFF
d_call: .; j_call: TRBJ2-1; v_call: TRBV2; clone_size: few; cdr3_nt: TGTGCCAGCAGTGAAGATGGCCTATCCTACAATGAGCAGTTCTTC; cdr3_aa: CASSEDGLSYNEQFF
d_call: .; j_call: TRBJ2-1; v_call: TRBV11-2; clone_size: .; cdr3_nt: TGTGCCAGCAGCTTACTAGGCCAGACAATCGATGAGCAGTTCTTC; cdr3_aa: CASSLLGQTIDEQFF
d_call: .; j_call: TRBJ1-4; v_call: TRBV4-1; clone_size: .; cdr3_nt: TGCGCCAGCAGCCATTCGGGGTCTGGGGAAAAACTGTTTTTT; cdr3_aa: CASSHSGSGEKLFF
d_call: .; j_call: TRBJ1-1; v_call: TRBV5-4; clone_size: .; cdr3_nt: TGTGCCAGCAGCTTGCGGCCCCCGACCTTCTCGAACACTGAAGCTTTCTTT; cdr3_aa: CASSLRPPTFSNTEAFF
d_call: .; j_call: TRBJ1-1; v_call: TRBV5-4; clone_size: .; cdr3_nt: TGTGCCAGCAGCTCAGCGCAGGGTTTGAACACTGAAGCTTTCTTT; cdr3_aa: CASSSAQGLNTEAFF
d_call: .; j_call: TRBJ1-1; v_call: TRBV27; clone_size: .; cdr3_nt: TGTGCCAGCAGTTTAGGGGGGGAGAGCACTGAAGCTTTCTTT; cdr3_aa: CASSLGGESTEAFF
d_call: .; j_call: TRBJ1-2; v_call: TRBV5-1; clone_size: .; cdr3_nt: TGCGCCAGCAGCGGAGGGGGGCCCTATGGCTACACCTTC; cdr3_aa: CASSGGGPYGYTF
d_call: TRBD2; j_call: TRBJ2-4; v_call: TRBV4-2; clone_size: .; cdr3_nt: TGTGCCAGCAGCCACGGCACGGATCCAGCGGGGGGACTAGCCAAAAACATTCAGTACTTC; cdr3_aa: CASSHGTDPAGGLAKNIQYF
d_call: .; j_call: TRBJ1-2; v_call: TRBV7-9; clone_size: .; cdr3_nt: TGTGCCAGCAGTTCCATGGGGGGCTACACCTTC; cdr3_aa: CASSSMGGYTF
d_call: .; j_call: TRBJ2-1; v_call: TRBV19; clone_size: .; cdr3_nt: TGTGCCACTAGTATCGTCGCTAGCTCCTACAATGAGCAGTTCTTC; cdr3_aa: CATSIVASSYNEQFF
d_call: .; j_call: TRBJ1-1; v_call: TRBV4-1; clone_size: few; cdr3_nt: TGCGCCAGCAGCCCAGGACAGGAAGCTTTCTTT; cdr3_aa: CASSPGQEAFF
d_call: .; j_call: TRBJ2-7; v_call: TRBV27; clone_size: .; cdr3_nt: TGTGCCAGCAGTTCGGACTTTACCTACGAGCAGTACTTC; cdr3_aa: CASSSDFTYEQYF
d_call: .; j_call: TRBJ2-7; v_call: TRBV11-2; clone_size: .; cdr3_nt: TGTGCCAGCAGCTTATTATACGAGCAGTACTTC; cdr3_aa: CASSLLYEQYF
d_call: .; j_call: TRBJ1-2; v_call: TRBV19; clone_size: once; cdr3_nt: TGTGCCAGTAGTATGTGGGGCCAGGGAGATTATGGCTACACCTTC; cdr3_aa: CASSMWGQGDYGYTF
d_call: .; j_call: TRBJ2-7; v_call: TRBV18; clone_size: .; cdr3_nt: TGTGCCAGCTCACCAACCAGGGGGGTTTCCTACGAGCAGTACTTC; cdr3_aa: CASSPTRGVSYEQYF
d_call: TRBD1; j_call: TRBJ1-2; v_call: TRBV5-4; clone_size: .; cdr3_nt: TGTGCCAGCAGCGGACAGGGTCATGGCTACACCTTC; cdr3_aa: CASSGQGHGYTF
d_call: TRBD2; j_call: TRBJ2-5; v_call: TRBV2; clone_size: .; cdr3_nt: TGTGCCAGCAGTGATCCAGGGACTAGCGGGCCCCGATCGCGGGAGACCCAGTACTTC; cdr3_aa: CASSDPGTSGPRSRETQYF
d_call: TRBD1; j_call: TRBJ2-1; v_call: TRBV6-1; clone_size: .; cdr3_nt: TGTGCCAGCAGTGAAGGAAGGACAGGGTACAATGAGCAGTTCTTC; cdr3_aa: CASSEGRTGYNEQFF
d_call: .; j_call: TRBJ1-1; v_call: TRBV30; clone_size: few; cdr3_nt: TGTGCCTGGAGCCCTTCTGCCGGGGGGGCCGGGGCAGCTTTCTTT; cdr3_aa: CAWSPSAGGAGAAFF
d_call: TRBD1; j_call: TRBJ1-2; v_call: TRBV6-5; clone_size: .; cdr3_nt: TGTGCCAGCAGTTTATCCCCTTCGACAGGGGTTTATGGCTACACCTTC; cdr3_aa: CASSLSPSTGVYGYTF
d_call: .; j_call: TRBJ2-3; v_call: TRBV27; clone_size: .; cdr3_nt: TGTGCCAGCAGCCCGAGCACAGATACGCAGTATTTT; cdr3_aa: CASSPSTDTQYF
d_call: TRBD2; j_call: TRBJ2-5; v_call: TRBV7-9; clone_size: .; cdr3_nt: TGTGCCAGCAGCCTCCGACTAGCGGGGCCTCAAGAGACCCAGTACTTC; cdr3_aa: CASSLRLAGPQETQYF
d_call: .; j_call: TRBJ1-1; v_call: TRBV6-5; clone_size: .; cdr3_nt: TGTGCCAGCAGTTACGGCCAGGGAGTCACTGAAGCTTTCTTT; cdr3_aa: CASSYGQGVTEAFF
d_call: TRBD2; j_call: TRBJ2-2; v_call: TRBV4-2; clone_size: few; cdr3_nt: TGTGCCAGCGGGCGTGTGGTTGCGGGAGGGGACACCGGGGAGCTGTTTTTT; cdr3_aa: CASGRVVAGGDTGELFF
d_call: TRBD1; j_call: TRBJ1-2; v_call: TRBV9; clone_size: .; cdr3_nt: TGTGCCAGCAGCGTAGGCCGGACAGGGTCATATGGCTACACCTTC; cdr3_aa: CASSVGRTGSYGYTF
d_call: .; j_call: TRBJ2-7; v_call: TRBV6-5; clone_size: few; cdr3_nt: TGTGCCAGCAGTTACGGGGTGGAGCAGTACTTC; cdr3_aa: CASSYGVEQYF
d_call: .; j_call: TRBJ2-6; v_call: TRBV27; clone_size: .; cdr3_nt: TGTGCCAGCAGCCAAAGTAGCTCTGGGGCCAACGTCCTGACTTTC; cdr3_aa: CASSQSSSGANVLTF
d_call: TRBD1; j_call: TRBJ2-7; v_call: TRBV10-1; clone_size: .; cdr3_nt: TGCGCCAGCAGCCGGGACAGGGGCTCCTACGAGCAGTACTTC; cdr3_aa: CASSRDRGSYEQYF
d_call: .; j_call: TRBJ1-1; v_call: TRBV4-1; clone_size: .; cdr3_nt: TGCGCCAGCAGCCAGACCGAGGCCACTTCTGAAGCTTTCTTT; cdr3_aa: CASSQTEATSEAFF
d_call: .; j_call: TRBJ2-1; v_call: TRBV20-1; clone_size: .; cdr3_nt: TGCAGTGCTCATTACAATGAGCAGTTCTTC; cdr3_aa: CSAHYNEQFF
d_call: TRBD1; j_call: TRBJ2-1; v_call: TRBV11-1; clone_size: .; cdr3_nt: TGTGCCAGCAGCTTAAAGGCCGGGGACAGCCAGTTCAATGAGCAGTTCTTC; cdr3_aa: CASSLKAGDSQFNEQFF
d_call: .; j_call: TRBJ1-1; v_call: TRBV7-8; clone_size: .; cdr3_nt: TGTGCCAGCAGCTTAGGAGGGGTGAACACTGAAGCTTTCTTT; cdr3_aa: CASSLGGVNTEAFF
d_call: TRBD1; j_call: TRBJ1-5; v_call: TRBV7-8; clone_size: .; cdr3_nt: TGTGCCAGCAGCTACCTACGGGACAGGGTCAATCAGCCCCAGCATTTT; cdr3_aa: CASSYLRDRVNQPQHF
d_call: .; j_call: TRBJ2-7; v_call: TRBV27; clone_size: few; cdr3_nt: TGTGCCAGCAGAGCCTACATGAGCTCCTACGAGCAGTACTTC; cdr3_aa: CASRAYMSSYEQYF